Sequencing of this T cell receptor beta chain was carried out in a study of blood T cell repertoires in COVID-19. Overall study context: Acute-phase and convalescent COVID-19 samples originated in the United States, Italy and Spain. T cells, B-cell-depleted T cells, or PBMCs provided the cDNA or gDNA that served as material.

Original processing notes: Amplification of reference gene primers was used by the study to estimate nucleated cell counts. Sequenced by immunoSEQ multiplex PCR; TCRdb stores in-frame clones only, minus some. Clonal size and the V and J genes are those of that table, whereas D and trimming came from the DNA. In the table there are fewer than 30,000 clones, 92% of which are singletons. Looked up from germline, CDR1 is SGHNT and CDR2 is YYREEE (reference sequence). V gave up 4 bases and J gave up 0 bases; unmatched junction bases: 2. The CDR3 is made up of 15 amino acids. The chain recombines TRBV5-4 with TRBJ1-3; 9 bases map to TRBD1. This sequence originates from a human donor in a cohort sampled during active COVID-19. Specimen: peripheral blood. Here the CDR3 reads CASSRTGASGNTIYF. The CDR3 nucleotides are TGTGCCAGCAGCCGGACAGGGGCCTCTGGAAACACCATATATTTT.